These 18 T cell receptor beta chains were sequenced from one sample in a study of vaccination effects on CD4 cells after COVID-19. Their recognized antigens are unknown. Pools of viral peptides were used by the ViraFEST assay to expand antigen-specific CD4+ T cells ahead of sequencing. Following culture for approximately ten days, CD4+ T cells were isolated. The assay was immunoSEQ multiplex PCR, and TCRdb's table has in-frame clones only and misses some. The table has around 83,000 clones, approximately 74% seen once. The material was CD4+ T cells from PBMCs cultured with HCoV-229E spike peptides, obtained before COVID-19 vaccination. The receptors stem from a human donor who received a COVID-19 vaccine.

This clone came up a few times. V usage is TRBV6-1 and J usage is TRBJ1-1, with 10 nucleotides matching TRBD1. The CDR3 loop spans 15 amino acids. V shed 3 bases and J 1 base; nucleotides not matched to a gene: 2. The germline V gene has CDR1 MNHNS and CDR2 SASEGT. CDR3 in DNA: TGTGCCAGCAGTGAGGACAGGGGGACGAACACTGAAGCTTTCTTT. Translated: CASSEDRGTNTEAFF.

The genes are TRBV12-3 or TRBV12-4 and TRBJ1-1; no clear D. CDR3 size: 13 residues. Trimming left V 2 bases short and J 0 bases short, with 4 bases between. DNA of the CDR3: TGTGCCAGCAGTTTAATTGTGAACACTGAAGCTTTCTTT. Its translation is CASSLIVNTEAFF.

J is TRBJ2-1 and V is TRBV9; tentatively, D is TRBD2 (5 bases). Germline V lookup: CDR1 SGDLS, CDR2 YYNGEE. V was clipped by 0 bases and J by 9 bases, with 10 bases between them. This CDR3 contains 13 residues. DNA for the CDR3: TGTGCCAGCAGCGTAGGAGGAGGTGGTGAGCAGTTCTTC. Amino acid sequence: CASSVGGGGEQFF.

This clone was observed a few times. V and J are TRBV7-2 and TRBJ1-1; TRBD1 might be the D (6 bases). This CDR3 comprises 15 residues. CDR1 and CDR2 from the germline V gene are SGHTA and FQGNSA. The V and J ends lost 2 bases and 1 base respectively, with 11 bases between them. In DNA, the CDR3 is TGTGCCAGCAGCTTACAGGGGACTCCGAACACTGAAGCTTTCTTT. Encoded protein: CASSLQGTPNTEAFF.

The rearrangement uses TRBV4-1 and TRBJ2-5, with D perhaps TRBD1 (5 bases). This CDR3 has 16 amino acids. CDR1 is MGHRA and CDR2 is YSYEKL in the germline V gene. Trimming removed 2 bases from V and 4 bases from J, with 17 bases in between. The CDR3 reads CASSQQSRGRAETQYF. The CDR3 DNA follows: TGCGCCAGCAGCCAACAATCCCGCGGCAGGGCAGAGACCCAGTACTTC.

The chain recombines TRBV6-5 with TRBJ2-5, with TRBD2 matching 12 bases. Germline V gene lookup returns CDR1 MNHEY and CDR2 SVGAGI. V was pared by 6 bases and J by 5 bases, with 4 bases of the junction left unmatched. The CDR3 runs to 14 residues. The CDR3 DNA follows: TGTGCCAGCAGATCTAGCGGGGGGGTGGAGACCCAGTACTTC. It specifies CASRSSGGVETQYF.

This sequence joins TRBV24-1 and TRBJ2-3; TRBD2 aligns across 14 bases. J gave up 5 bases and V 3 bases, and 6 bases lay outside the gene matches. This CDR3 spans 17 amino acids. Germline assignment: CDR1 KGHDR and CDR2 SFDVKD. CDR3 sequence reads: CATSDPGLAGGKDTQYF. CDR3 nucleotide sequence: TGTGCCACCAGTGATCCCGGACTAGCGGGGGGAAAAGATACGCAGTATTTT.

The genes are TRBV6-2 or TRBV6-3 and TRBJ1-1; unclear D gene. Per germline, CDR1 MNHEY and CDR2 SVGEGT. Trimming took 5 bases from V and 3 from J, leaving 7 bases between them. The CDR3 length is 12 residues. CDR3 amino acids: CASSDTYTEAFF. In nucleotides, the CDR3 is TGTGCCAGCAGTGACACCTACACTGAAGCTTTCTTT.

This sequence joins TRBV18 and TRBJ1-2, with D unclear. Germline V gene data show CDR1 as KGHSH and CDR2 as LQKENI. V was clipped by 3 bases and J by 5 bases, with 7 bases between them. The CDR3 is 12 amino acids. The CDR3: CASSPGGYGYTF. The CDR3 DNA reads TGTGCCAGCTCACCCGGCGGGTATGGCTACACCTTC.

The chain is built from TRBV6-5 and TRBJ2-2; D ambiguous. V was clipped by 5 bases and J by 5 bases, with 9 bases between them. This CDR3 comprises 13 residues. Germline CDR1 and CDR2: MNHEY and SVGAGI. CDR3 nucleotide sequence: TGTGCCAGCAGTAAAACGAGTACCGGGGAGCTGTTTTTT. This translates into CASSKTSTGELFF.

The chain has TRBV30 and TRBJ1-3; D remains unclear. V was pared by 4 bases and J by 0 bases, with 7 bases between. The CDR3 runs to 13 residues. Per the germline V gene, CDR1 is GTSNPN and CDR2 is SVGIG (reference sequence). The CDR3 is CAWTQLSGNTIYF. DNA for the CDR3: TGTGCCTGGACACAACTCTCTGGAAACACCATATATTTT.

This clone was seen a few times. The chain combines TRBV19 with TRBJ2-3; 7 nucleotides match TRBD1. The CDR3 runs 15 residues. The V and J ends lost 6 bases and 1 base, in that order; junction bases with no gene match: 7. The germline gives CDR1 LNHDA, CDR2 SQIVND (reference sequence). The CDR3 region is CASRGQVFGTDTQYF. In DNA form, the CDR3 reads TGTGCCAGTAGAGGACAGGTTTTCGGCACAGATACGCAGTATTTT.

This chain joins TRBV5-8 and TRBJ2-3; TRBD1 agrees at 7 bases. Germline CDR1 and CDR2: SGHTS and YDEGEE. The V segment lost 4 bases and the J segment 4 bases; nucleotides outside the gene matches: 9. The length of the CDR3 is 15 residues. The CDR3 region has the DNA TGTGCCAGCAGCCCGACAGGGAAGGGTGCAGATACGCAGTATTTT. This gives the protein CASSPTGKGADTQYF.

This clone was observed a few times. This sequence joins TRBV20-1 and TRBJ2-2; unclear D gene. The CDR3 spans 15 residues. V lost 3 bases and J lost 2, with 13 bases in between. CDR1 and CDR2 from the germline V gene are DFQATT and SNEGSKA (reference sequence). CDR3: CSASRLLPNTGELFF. In nucleotides, the CDR3 is TGCAGTGCTAGTAGACTGCTACCAAACACCGGGGAGCTGTTTTTT.

V is TRBV14 and J is TRBJ2-4; possible D gene TRBD1, 6 bases. Germline CDR1 is SGHDN and CDR2 is FVKESK. Trimming shortened V by 1 base and J by 7 bases, and 8 bases separated the two germline ends. The CDR3 extends over 13 amino acids. CDR3 region: CASSQGTANIQYF. The CDR3 nucleotides read TGTGCCAGCAGCCAAGGGACAGCCAACATTCAGTACTTC.

This chain uses TRBV5-1 with TRBJ1-1; a possible D gene is TRBD1 (5 bases). V lost 0 bases and J lost 9, with 12 bases in between. CDR1 is SGHRS and CDR2 is YFSETQ in the germline V gene. CDR3 length equals 13 residues. CDR3 region: CASSLVVGGKAFF. DNA of the CDR3: TGCGCCAGCAGCTTGGTGGTCGGGGGAAAAGCTTTCTTT.

The chain carries TRBV30 and TRBJ2-4, with D possibly TRBD1 on 5 matching bases. With 3 bases removed from V and 1 base from J, the gap between germline ends came to 10 bases. The CDR3 consists of 14 residues. The germline CDR1 and CDR2 sequences are GTSNPN and SVGIG (reference sequence). The CDR3 reads CAWSPGIAKNIQYF. DNA of the CDR3: TGTGCCTGGAGCCCAGGGATTGCCAAAAACATTCAGTACTTC.

The rearrangement uses TRBV6-2 or TRBV6-3 and TRBJ2-2, with D uncertain. V dropped 5 bases and J dropped 7 bases, with 8 bases sitting between them. CDR1 and CDR2 (germline): MNHEY, SVGEGT. The CDR3 contains 12 residues. DNA of the CDR3: TGTGCCAGCAGTCCCGTTATCGGGGAGCTGTTTTTT. This codes for CASSPVIGELFF.